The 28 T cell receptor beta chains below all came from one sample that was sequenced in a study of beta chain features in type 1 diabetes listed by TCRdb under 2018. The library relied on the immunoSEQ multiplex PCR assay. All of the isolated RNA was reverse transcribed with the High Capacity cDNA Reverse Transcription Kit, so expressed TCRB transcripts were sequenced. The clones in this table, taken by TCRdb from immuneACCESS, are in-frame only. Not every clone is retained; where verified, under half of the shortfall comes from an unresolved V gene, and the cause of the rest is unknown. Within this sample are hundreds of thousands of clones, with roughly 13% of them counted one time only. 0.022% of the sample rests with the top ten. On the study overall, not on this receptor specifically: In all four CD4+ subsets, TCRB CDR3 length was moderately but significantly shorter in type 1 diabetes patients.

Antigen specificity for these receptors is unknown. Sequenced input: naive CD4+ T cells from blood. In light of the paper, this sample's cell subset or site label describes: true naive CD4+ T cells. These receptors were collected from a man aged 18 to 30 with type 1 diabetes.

CDR3 nucleotide sequence: TGTGCCAGCAGCTTCCAGGGGAATCAGCCCCAGCATTTT. Protein product: CASSFQGNQPQHF. The V and J genes are TRBV7-2 and TRBJ1-5; tentative D call: TRBD1 (6 bases). The CDR3 sequence is 13 residues long. Germline V gene data show CDR1 as SGHTA and CDR2 as FQGNSA. Trimming stripped 3 bases from V and 4 bases from J, with 7 bases between.

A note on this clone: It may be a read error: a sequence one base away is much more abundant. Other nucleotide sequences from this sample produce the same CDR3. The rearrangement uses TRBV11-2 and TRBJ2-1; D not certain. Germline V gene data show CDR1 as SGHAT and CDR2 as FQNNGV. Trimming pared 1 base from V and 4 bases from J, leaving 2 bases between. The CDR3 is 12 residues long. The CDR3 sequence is CASSLVYNEQFF. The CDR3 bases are TGTGCCAGCAGCTTAGTTTACAATGAGCAGTTCTTC. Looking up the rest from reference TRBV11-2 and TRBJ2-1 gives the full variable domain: EAGVAQSPRYKIIEKRQSVAFWCNPISGHATLYWYQQILGQGPKLLIQFQNNGVVDDSQLPKDRFSAERLKGVDSTLKIQPAKLEDSAVYLCASSLVYNEQFFGPGTRLTVL.

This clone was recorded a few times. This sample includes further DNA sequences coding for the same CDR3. CDR3 sequence reads: CASSSGGEGSPLHF. The CDR3 DNA reads TGTGCCAGCAGTTCGGGAGGGGAAGGTTCACCCCTCCACTTT. The V and J genes are TRBV28 and TRBJ1-6; D is perhaps TRBD1 (5 bases). There are 14 residues in the CDR3. Germline CDR1 is MDHEN and CDR2 is SYDVKM. V lost 4 bases to trimming and J lost 9 bases, with 13 bases between them.

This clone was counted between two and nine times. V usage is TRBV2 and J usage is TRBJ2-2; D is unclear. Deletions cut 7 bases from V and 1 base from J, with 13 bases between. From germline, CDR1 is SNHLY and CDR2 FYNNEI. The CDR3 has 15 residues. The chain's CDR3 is CASNGRTLNTGELFF. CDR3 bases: TGTGCCAGCAATGGTAGGACCCTGAACACCGGGGAGCTGTTTTTT.

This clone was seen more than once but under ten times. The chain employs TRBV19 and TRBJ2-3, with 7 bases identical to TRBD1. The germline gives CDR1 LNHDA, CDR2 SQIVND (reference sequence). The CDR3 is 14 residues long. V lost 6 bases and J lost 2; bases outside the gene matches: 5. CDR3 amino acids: CASRRTGSTDTQYF. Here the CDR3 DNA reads TGTGCCAGTAGGAGGACAGGCTCCACAGATACGCAGTATTTT.

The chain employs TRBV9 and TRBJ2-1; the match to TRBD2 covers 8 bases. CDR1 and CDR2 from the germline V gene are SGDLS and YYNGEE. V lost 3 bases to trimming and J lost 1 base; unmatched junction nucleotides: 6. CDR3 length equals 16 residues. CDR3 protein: CASSGVGTRSYNEQFF. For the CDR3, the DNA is TGTGCCAGCAGCGGGGTGGGGACTAGATCCTACAATGAGCAGTTCTTC.

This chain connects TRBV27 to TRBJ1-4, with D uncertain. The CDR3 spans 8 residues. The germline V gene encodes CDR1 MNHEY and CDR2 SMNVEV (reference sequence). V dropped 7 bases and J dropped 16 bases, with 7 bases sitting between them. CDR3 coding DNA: TGTGCCAGCATATGGTGGTTTTTT. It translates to CASIWWFF.

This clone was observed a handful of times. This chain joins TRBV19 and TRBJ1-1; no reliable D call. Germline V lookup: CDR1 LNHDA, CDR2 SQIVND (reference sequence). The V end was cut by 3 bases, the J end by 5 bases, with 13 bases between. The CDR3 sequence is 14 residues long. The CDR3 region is CASSIGLWKTEAFF. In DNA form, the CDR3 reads TGTGCCAGTAGTATTGGTCTCTGGAAGACTGAAGCTTTCTTT.

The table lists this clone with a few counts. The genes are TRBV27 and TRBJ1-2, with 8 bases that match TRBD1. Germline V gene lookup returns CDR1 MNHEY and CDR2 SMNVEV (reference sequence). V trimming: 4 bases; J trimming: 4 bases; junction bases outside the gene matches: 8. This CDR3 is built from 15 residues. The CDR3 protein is CASSSPGQATYGYTF. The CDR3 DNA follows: TGTGCCAGCAGTTCCCCGGGACAGGCGACCTATGGCTACACCTTC.

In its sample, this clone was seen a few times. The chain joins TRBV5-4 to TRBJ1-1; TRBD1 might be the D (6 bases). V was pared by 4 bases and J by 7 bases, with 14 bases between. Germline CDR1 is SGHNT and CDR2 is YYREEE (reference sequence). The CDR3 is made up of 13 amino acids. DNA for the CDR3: TGTGCCAGCAGCCCCGACAGGCTGATTGAAGCTTTCTTT. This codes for CASSPDRLIEAFF.

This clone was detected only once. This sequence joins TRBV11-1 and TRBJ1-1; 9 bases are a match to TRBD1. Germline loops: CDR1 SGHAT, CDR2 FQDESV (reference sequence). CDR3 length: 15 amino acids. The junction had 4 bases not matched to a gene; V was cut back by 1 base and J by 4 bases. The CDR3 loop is CASSLGDRVSTEAFF. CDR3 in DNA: TGTGCCAGCAGCTTAGGGGACAGGGTAAGCACTGAAGCTTTCTTT.

The DNA of the CDR3 is TGTGCCTGGAGTGTACTGGGGCTAGGCTACACCTTC. Protein product: CAWSVLGLGYTF. The chain uses TRBV30 and TRBJ1-2; a weak D match, TRBD1 (5 bases). CDR1 and CDR2 from the germline V gene are GTSNPN and SVGIG (reference sequence). V was pared by 0 bases and J by 8 bases, with 10 bases between. This CDR3 has 12 residues. The variable domain in full, with the rest retrieved from reference TRBV30 and TRBJ1-2, is SQTIHQWPATLVQPVGSPLSLECTVEGTSNPNLYWYRQAAGRGLQLLFYSVGIGQISSEVPQNLSASRPQDRQFILSSKKLLLSDSGFYLCAWSVLGLGYTFGSGTRLTVV.

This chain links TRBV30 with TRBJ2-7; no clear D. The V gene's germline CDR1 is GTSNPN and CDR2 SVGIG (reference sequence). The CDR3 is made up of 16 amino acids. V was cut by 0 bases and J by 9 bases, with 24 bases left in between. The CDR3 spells CAWSVVPNLWGKGQYF. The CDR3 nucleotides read TGTGCCTGGAGTGTAGTCCCCAATCTCTGGGGTAAAGGGCAGTACTTC.

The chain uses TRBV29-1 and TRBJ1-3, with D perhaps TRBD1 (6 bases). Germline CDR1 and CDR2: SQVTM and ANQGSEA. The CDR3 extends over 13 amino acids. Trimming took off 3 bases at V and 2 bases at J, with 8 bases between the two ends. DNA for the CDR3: TGCAGCGTTGAGGGGGCTGCTGGAAACACCATATATTTT. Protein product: CSVEGAAGNTIYF.

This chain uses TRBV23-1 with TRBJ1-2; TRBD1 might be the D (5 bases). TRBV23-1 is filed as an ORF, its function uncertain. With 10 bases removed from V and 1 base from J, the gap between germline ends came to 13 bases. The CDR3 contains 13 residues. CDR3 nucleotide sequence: TGCGCCAACCCGGGACCGAATAACTATGGCTACACCTTC. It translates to CANPGPNNYGYTF.

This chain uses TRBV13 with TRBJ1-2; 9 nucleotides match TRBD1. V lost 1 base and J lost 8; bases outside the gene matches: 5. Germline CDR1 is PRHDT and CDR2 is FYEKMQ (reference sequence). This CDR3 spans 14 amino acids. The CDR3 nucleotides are TGTGCCAGCAGCTTAGAGCGGACAGGGGCCGGCTACACCTTC. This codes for CASSLERTGAGYTF.

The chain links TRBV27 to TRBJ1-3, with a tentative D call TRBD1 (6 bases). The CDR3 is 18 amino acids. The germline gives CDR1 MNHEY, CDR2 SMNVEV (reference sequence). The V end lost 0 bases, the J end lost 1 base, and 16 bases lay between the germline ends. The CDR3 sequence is CASSLSPNPQGSGNTIYF. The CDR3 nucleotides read TGTGCCAGCAGTTTATCACCCAACCCACAGGGATCTGGAAACACCATATATTTT.

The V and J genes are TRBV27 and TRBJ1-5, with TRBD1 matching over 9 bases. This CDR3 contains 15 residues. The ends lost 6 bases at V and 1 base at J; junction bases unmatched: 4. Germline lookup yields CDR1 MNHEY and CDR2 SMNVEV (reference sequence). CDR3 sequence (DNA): TGTGCCAGCAGAATCGGACAGGGGAGCAATCAGCCCCAGCATTTT. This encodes CASRIGQGSNQPQHF.

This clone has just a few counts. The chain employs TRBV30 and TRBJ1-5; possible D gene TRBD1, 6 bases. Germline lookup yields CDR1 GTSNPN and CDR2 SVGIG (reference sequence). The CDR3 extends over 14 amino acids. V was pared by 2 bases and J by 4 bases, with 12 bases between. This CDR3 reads CAWSLAGANQPQHF. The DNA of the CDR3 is TGTGCCTGGAGTCTGGCAGGGGCAAATCAGCCCCAGCATTTT.

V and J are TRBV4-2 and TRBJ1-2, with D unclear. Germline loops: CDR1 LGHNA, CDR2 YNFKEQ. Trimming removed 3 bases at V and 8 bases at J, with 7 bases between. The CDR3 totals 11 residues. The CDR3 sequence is CASSQPQGYTF. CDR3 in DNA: TGTGCCAGCAGCCAGCCCCAAGGCTACACCTTC.

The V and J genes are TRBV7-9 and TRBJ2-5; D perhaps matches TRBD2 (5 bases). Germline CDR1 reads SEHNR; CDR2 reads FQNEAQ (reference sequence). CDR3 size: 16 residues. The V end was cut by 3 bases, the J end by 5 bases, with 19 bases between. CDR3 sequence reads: CASSLPSGLPLETQYF. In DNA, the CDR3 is TGTGCCAGCAGCTTGCCGTCGGGATTACCGTTGGAGACCCAGTACTTC.

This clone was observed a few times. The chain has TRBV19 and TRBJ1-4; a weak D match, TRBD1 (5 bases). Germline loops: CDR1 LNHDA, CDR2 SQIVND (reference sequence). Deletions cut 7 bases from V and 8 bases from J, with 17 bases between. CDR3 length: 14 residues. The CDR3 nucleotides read TGTGCCAGTACGGGGCAGGGACGAAGAGAAAAACTGTTTTTT. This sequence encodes CASTGQGRREKLFF. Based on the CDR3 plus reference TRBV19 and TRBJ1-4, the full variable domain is DGGITQSPKYLFRKEGQNVTLSCEQNLNHDAMYWYRQDPGQGLRLIYYSQIVNDFQKGDIAEGYSVSREKKESFPLTVTSAQKNPTAFYLCASTGQGRREKLFFGSGTQLSVL.

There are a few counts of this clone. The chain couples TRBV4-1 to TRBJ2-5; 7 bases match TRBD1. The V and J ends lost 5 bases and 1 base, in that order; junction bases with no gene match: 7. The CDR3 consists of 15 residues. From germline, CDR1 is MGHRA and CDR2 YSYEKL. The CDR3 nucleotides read TGCGCCAGCAGCGGAAGACAGGGCCGCCAAGAGACCCAGTACTTC. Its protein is CASSGRQGRQETQYF.

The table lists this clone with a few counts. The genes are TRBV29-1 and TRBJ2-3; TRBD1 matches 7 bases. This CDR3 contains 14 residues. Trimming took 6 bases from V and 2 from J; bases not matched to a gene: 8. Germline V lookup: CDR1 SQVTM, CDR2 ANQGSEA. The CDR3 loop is CSVGQVGFTDTQYF. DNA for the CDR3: TGCAGCGTCGGACAGGTCGGTTTCACAGATACGCAGTATTTT.

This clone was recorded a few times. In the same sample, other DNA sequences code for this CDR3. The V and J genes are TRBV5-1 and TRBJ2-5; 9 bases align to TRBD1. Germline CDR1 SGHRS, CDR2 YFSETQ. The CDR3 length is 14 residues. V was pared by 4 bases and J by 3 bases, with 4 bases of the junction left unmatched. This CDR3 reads CASSPRTGEETQYF. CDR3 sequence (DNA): TGCGCCAGCAGCCCACGGACAGGGGAAGAGACCCAGTACTTC.

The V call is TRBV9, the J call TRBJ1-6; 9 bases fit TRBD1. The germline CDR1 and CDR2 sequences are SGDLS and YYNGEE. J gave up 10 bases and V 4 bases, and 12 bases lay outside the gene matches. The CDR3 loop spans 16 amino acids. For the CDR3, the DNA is TGTGCCAGCAGCCCAACCCCGGGACAGGGTAGGTCACCCCTCCACTTT. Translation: CASSPTPGQGRSPLHF.

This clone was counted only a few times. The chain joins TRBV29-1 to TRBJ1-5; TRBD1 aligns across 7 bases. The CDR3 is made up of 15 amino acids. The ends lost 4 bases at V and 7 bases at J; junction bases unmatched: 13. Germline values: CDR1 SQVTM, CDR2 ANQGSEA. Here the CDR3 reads CSVVASGTADQPQHF. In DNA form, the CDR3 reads TGCAGCGTTGTAGCCTCCGGGACAGCAGACCAGCCCCAGCATTTT.

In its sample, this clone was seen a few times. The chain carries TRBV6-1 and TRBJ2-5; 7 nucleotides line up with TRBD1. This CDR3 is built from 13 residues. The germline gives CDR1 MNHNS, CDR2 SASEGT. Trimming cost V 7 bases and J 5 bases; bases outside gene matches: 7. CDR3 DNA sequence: TGTGCCAGCACCGGATTGGACAGGGAGACCCAGTACTTC. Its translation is CASTGLDRETQYF.